What follows are 23 T cell receptor beta chains derived from one specimen sequenced in a study of cytomegalovirus exposure and HLA in healthy donors. This PCR relied on a set of 60 Vbeta primers and 13 Jbeta primers. Produced via immunoSEQ multiplex PCR; TCRdb's table is partial and in-frame only. This table has under 250,000 clones, over 70% appearing once. Sequencing was done on a sample of PBMCs. These receptors were obtained from a woman in her sixties or seventies in good health and CMV-seropositive.

CDR3 loop: CASSQEEREVDTQYF. The CDR3 DNA sequence: TGCGCCAGCAGCCAAGAGGAGCGGGAGGTAGATACGCAGTATTTT. The chain carries TRBV4-1 and TRBJ2-3; 9 nucleotides agree with TRBD2. Looked up from germline, CDR1 is MGHRA and CDR2 is YSYEKL. CDR3 length: 15 amino acids. Trimming at V came to 0 bases and at J to 5 bases, leaving 3 bases not matched to a gene.

V is TRBV28 and J is TRBJ1-2, with D hard to call. The CDR3 loop spans 12 amino acids. V gave up 6 bases and J gave up 4 bases, with 9 bases separating them. CDR1 MDHEN and CDR2 SYDVKM come from the germline V gene. This CDR3 is CASRPEAYGYTF. The CDR3 DNA reads as TGTGCCAGCAGGCCCGAGGCCTATGGCTACACCTTC.

The genes are TRBV11-3 and TRBJ1-1, with 9 positions matching TRBD1. This CDR3 comprises 13 residues. With V trimmed by 5 bases and J by 14 bases, 12 bases remained unmatched. Germline lookup yields CDR1 SGHNT and CDR2 YENEEA. The DNA for the CDR3 is TGTGCCAGCAGCCCCACAGGGGGCATTGGATCCTTCTTT. As protein: CASSPTGGIGSFF.

The CDR3 nucleotides are TGTGCCAGCAGTTTCCGGACTGAGCAGTACTTC. Its protein product is CASSFRTEQYF. The chain employs TRBV28 and TRBJ2-7; tentative D call: TRBD2 (5 bases). This CDR3 has 11 amino acids. Germline lookup yields CDR1 MDHEN and CDR2 SYDVKM. The V and J ends lost 3 bases and 7 bases respectively, with 7 bases between them.

There are a few counts of this clone. Germline and junction disagree at one end, which may indicate a read error. V is TRBV7-9 and J is TRBJ1-4; 7 nucleotides line up with TRBD1. Germline CDR1 and CDR2: SEHNR and FQNEAQ (reference sequence). This CDR3 region has 14 residues. In DNA form, the CDR3 reads TGTGCCAGCACCTTACAGGGGTTGGGTGAAAAACTGTTTTTT. Its translation is CASTLQGLGEKLFF.

The rearrangement uses TRBV4-2 and TRBJ1-1; D perhaps matches TRBD1 (5 bases). Germline V gene lookup returns CDR1 LGHNA and CDR2 YNFKEQ. V lost 3 bases to trimming and J lost 2 bases, with 7 bases between them. The CDR3 sequence is 13 residues long. Here the CDR3 reads CASSQRDNTEAFF. DNA of the CDR3: TGTGCCAGCAGCCAGCGGGACAACACTGAAGCTTTCTTT.

This chain links TRBV19 with TRBJ2-2, with a weak D call TRBD2 (5 bases). The CDR3 contains 17 residues. V was shortened by 9 bases and J by 4 bases, with 24 bases between the two germline ends. Germline V gene data show CDR1 as LNHDA and CDR2 as SQIVND (reference sequence). The CDR3 bases are TGTGCCAGCACCCCGGACGGGAATACATGGGGCACCGGGGAGCTGTTTTTT. Its protein is CASTPDGNTWGTGELFF.

This clone was found a few times. The gene calls are TRBV19 and TRBJ2-1, with 9 bases lining up with TRBD2. With V trimmed by 4 bases and J by 8 bases, 6 bases remained unmatched. This CDR3 has 14 residues. Germline V CDR1 and CDR2: LNHDA, SQIVND (reference sequence). The CDR3: CASSTGTSLHEQFF. DNA for the CDR3: TGTGCCAGTAGTACAGGGACTAGCCTCCATGAGCAGTTCTTC.

This sequence joins TRBV6-1 and TRBJ1-5; D unresolved. V dropped 8 bases and J dropped 1 base, with 12 bases sitting between them. This CDR3 contains 14 residues. In germline, CDR1 is MNHNS, CDR2 SASEGT. The CDR3 sequence: CASASHGSNQPQHF. CDR3 nucleotide sequence: TGTGCCAGCGCATCACACGGGAGCAATCAGCCCCAGCATTTT.

The rearrangement uses TRBV10-3 and TRBJ1-5, with 8 bases lining up with TRBD1. Looked up from germline, CDR1 is ENHRY and CDR2 is SYGVKD. V lost 11 bases to trimming and J lost 2 bases; unmatched junction nucleotides: 8. The CDR3 runs to 14 residues. The CDR3 DNA sequence: TGTGCCGTAGCACCGGGACAGGGCAATCAGCCCCAGCATTTT. Protein product: CAVAPGQGNQPQHF.

The J gene is TRBJ1-5, the V gene TRBV6-5; D uncertain. The CDR3 has 14 residues. Trimming took 4 bases from V and 0 from J, leaving 7 bases between them. CDR1 and CDR2 from the germline V gene are MNHEY and SVGAGI. The CDR3 DNA follows: TGTGCCAGCAGTTCGGTATATAGCAATCAGCCCCAGCATTTT. It translates to CASSSVYSNQPQHF.

In DNA, the CDR3 is TGTGCCAGCAGCGCCCGGTCAAGCACAGATACGCAGTATTTT. Translating it yields CASSARSSTDTQYF. The chain has TRBV7-9 and TRBJ2-3; D unclear. Germline V gene lookup returns CDR1 SEHNR and CDR2 FQNEAQ (reference sequence). The CDR3 loop spans 14 amino acids. V was trimmed by 5 bases and J by 0 bases, leaving 9 bases between them.

This clone appeared a few times. V is TRBV28 and J is TRBJ2-3; 8 nucleotides match TRBD2. Germline CDR1 and CDR2: MDHEN and SYDVKM. With 4 bases clipped from V and 0 bases from J, the junction kept 6 bases outside the gene matches. The CDR3 covers 16 residues. Here the CDR3 DNA reads TGTGCCAGCAGTTACTTAGCGGGATCTAGCACAGATACGCAGTATTTT. Protein product: CASSYLAGSSTDTQYF.

DNA of the CDR3: TGCGCCAGTAGACTGGAGGGGCACGATACGCAGTATTTT. This sequence encodes CASRLEGHDTQYF. The rearrangement links TRBV10-2 to TRBJ2-3, with D perhaps TRBD2 (6 bases). V lost 9 bases, J lost 6 bases, and 16 bases lay in between. The germline CDR1 and CDR2 sequences are WSHSY and SAAADI. This CDR3 contains 13 residues.

V and J are TRBV28 and TRBJ2-5; D is undetermined. Germline V gives CDR1 MDHEN, CDR2 SYDVKM. V was pared by 5 bases and J by 5 bases, with 6 bases between. The CDR3 length is 11 residues. The CDR3 nucleotides are TGTGCCAGCAGTAGCAGGGAGACCCAGTACTTC. Translated: CASSSRETQYF.

This chain connects TRBV7-3 to TRBJ2-2, with TRBD2 matching 7 bases. Unmatched junction bases numbered 5, after V lost 1 base and J lost 9 bases. The CDR3 runs 14 residues. The germline V gene encodes CDR1 SGHTA and CDR2 FQGTGA. This chain's CDR3 is CASSLSSGSRELFF. As DNA, the CDR3 is TGTGCCAGCAGCTTAAGTAGCGGGTCGCGGGAGCTGTTTTTT.

The rearrangement joins TRBV5-1 to TRBJ2-7, with 9 bases identical to TRBD2. The germline V gene encodes CDR1 SGHRS and CDR2 YFSETQ. V shed 1 base, J shed 0 bases, and the junction held 2 bases outside the gene matches. This CDR3 contains 15 residues. Here the CDR3 reads CASSLSSGNSYEQYF. CDR3 in DNA: TGCGCCAGCAGCTTGTCTAGCGGGAACTCCTACGAGCAGTACTTC.

The chain is built from TRBV6-6 and TRBJ2-1; D is possibly TRBD1 (5 bases). Germline V gene data show CDR1 as MNHNY and CDR2 as SVGAGI (reference sequence). Trimming removed 4 bases from V and 2 bases from J, with 15 bases in between. This CDR3 contains 16 residues. DNA of the CDR3: TGTGCCAGCAGTTTCAGACAGTACCGACCCTACAATGAGCAGTTCTTC. It yields the protein CASSFRQYRPYNEQFF.

This chain links TRBV28 with TRBJ2-3; D remains ambiguous. The V gene lost 8 bases and the J gene lost 1 base, with 10 bases spanning the gap. This CDR3 region has 13 residues. Germline CDR1 reads MDHEN; CDR2 reads SYDVKM. CDR3 sequence: CASVFGRTDTQYF. The DNA for the CDR3 is TGTGCCAGCGTTTTTGGCCGCACAGATACGCAGTATTTT.

This clone appeared once. The chain carries TRBV4-1 and TRBJ2-6; 8 positions agree with TRBD2. Germline V gene data show CDR1 as MGHRA and CDR2 as YSYEKL. CDR3 size: 18 residues. The ends lost 1 base at V and 2 bases at J; junction bases unmatched: 7. Here the CDR3 DNA reads TGCGCCAGCAGCCAAGGAACGGGAGGGCTAACTGGGGCCAACGTCCTGACTTTC. Amino acid sequence: CASSQGTGGLTGANVLTF.

The rearrangement uses TRBV5-4 and TRBJ2-7, with 10 bases lining up with TRBD2. The ends lost 2 bases at V and 3 bases at J; junction bases unmatched: 5. Germline V gives CDR1 SGHNT, CDR2 YYREEE (reference sequence). The CDR3 contains 15 residues. The CDR3 bases are TGTGCCAGCAGCTTAAGCGGGGGGGCATACTACGAGCAGTACTTC. Encoded protein: CASSLSGGAYYEQYF.

This chain joins TRBV10-3 and TRBJ2-1, with 10 bases identical to TRBD2. J was trimmed by 6 bases and V by 4 bases; bases with no gene match: 3. Germline values: CDR1 ENHRY, CDR2 SYGVKD. CDR3 size: 14 residues. DNA for the CDR3: TGTGCCATCAGTGGCACTAGCGGGACCAATGAGCAGTTCTTC. This encodes CAISGTSGTNEQFF.

The CDR3 loop reads CASSRDRGGRAFF. CDR3 bases: TGTGCCAGCAGTAGAGACAGGGGGGGAAGAGCTTTCTTT. This sequence joins TRBV6-1 and TRBJ1-1, with 9 bases aligning to TRBD1. The CDR3 sequence is 13 residues long. Trimming cost V 5 bases and J 10 bases; bases outside gene matches: 8. Looked up from germline, CDR1 is MNHNS and CDR2 is SASEGT.